Described below is a single T cell receptor beta chain sequence and its context. The antigen is not known. The ends were cut back, 2 bases at V and 7 bases at J, with 9 bases in the middle. Germline CDR1 WNHNN, CDR2 SYGVQD (reference sequence). The CDR3 spans 12 residues. The data originate from a study of OX40 agonist ivuxolimab in advanced cancers. Regarding the study as a whole: The 0.1-3.0 mg/kg partial responders had among the lowest clonal expansion. Relative to CD4+, CD8+ T cells held more expanded clones on average.

Profiling relied on immunoSEQ multiplex PCR, and the TCRdb table lists in-frame clones only, not all of them. The profile shows 70,000 or so clones, around 91% of them singletons. This chain uses TRBV10-1 with TRBJ2-7; no definite D call. The clonotype was recovered from an adult with an advanced solid tumor such as melanoma, head and neck, liver or kidney cancer. The sequences come from CD4+ or CD8+ T cells sorted from blood, collected in a trial of the OX40 agonist ivuxolimab. CDR3 in amino acids: CASSEGHQEQYF. As DNA, the CDR3 is TGCGCCAGCAGTGAGGGGCATCAGGAGCAGTACTTC.